Below, 8 T cell receptor beta chains from the same sample are listed, as sequenced in a study of shared clonotypes between healthy human individuals. Sequencing used immunoSEQ multiplex PCR; TCRdb keeps in-frame clones, though not all of them. Found here are 2 million to 2.5 million clones, 93% of them singletons; the top ten hold roughly 0.36%. The sequenced sample consisted of naive CD4+ T cells from PBMCs. Subset defined: CD45RA+ positively selected. These receptors originate from a man between 18 and 29 years old in good health. Some clones in this sample may be carry-over from other donors' samples.

The chain uses TRBV14 and TRBJ1-1; a possible D gene is TRBD1 (5 bases). V lost 0 bases and J lost 5, with 16 bases in between. This CDR3 region has 16 residues. Germline loops: CDR1 SGHDN, CDR2 FVKESK. The CDR3 is CASSQDVRDFRTEAFF. CDR3 bases: TGTGCCAGCAGCCAAGATGTCCGGGACTTCCGAACTGAAGCTTTCTTT.

This chain connects TRBV6-1 to TRBJ2-4, with TRBD2 matching 10 bases. The CDR3 is 15 amino acids. The germline CDR1 and CDR2 sequences are MNHNS and SASEGT. Trimming removed 8 bases from V and 1 base from J; junction bases left unmatched: 5. CDR3 residues: CASLLAGRAKNIQYF. The CDR3 DNA follows: TGTGCCAGCCTACTAGCGGGGAGGGCCAAAAACATTCAGTACTTC.

This chain connects TRBV28 to TRBJ2-3; D is ambiguous. CDR1 MDHEN and CDR2 SYDVKM come from the germline V gene. The germline V and J ends were trimmed by 10 bases and 2 bases, with 16 bases remaining between them. This CDR3 region has 14 residues. The CDR3 nucleotides read TGTGCCACCAGACCGCACAGAGCCACAGATACGCAGTATTTT. It codes for CATRPHRATDTQYF.

This chain connects TRBV5-6 to TRBJ2-1; 8 nucleotides line up with TRBD2. With V trimmed by 5 bases and J by 4 bases, 8 bases remained unmatched. This CDR3 has 15 amino acids. Germline CDR1 reads SGHDT; CDR2 reads YYEEEE. Written as DNA, the CDR3 is TGTGCCAGCAGGTTAGCGGGATTCCAATACAATGAGCAGTTCTTC. Protein: CASRLAGFQYNEQFF.

This chain joins TRBV5-6 and TRBJ2-2, with 9 bases matching TRBD2. Germline V gene sequence: CDR1 SGHDT, CDR2 YYEEEE. CDR3 length: 14 amino acids. V lost 5 bases and J lost 4; bases outside the gene matches: 3. CDR3: CASRRSGSTGELFF. The CDR3 bases are TGTGCCAGCAGACGTAGCGGGAGCACCGGGGAGCTGTTTTTT.

This clone was seen just once. Other DNA sequences in this specimen translate into the identical CDR3. The chain recombines TRBV7-3 with TRBJ1-1; tentatively, D is TRBD1 (5 bases). Trimming took 2 bases from V and 5 from J, leaving 9 bases between them. The CDR3 is 13 residues long. Germline V gene lookup returns CDR1 SGHTA and CDR2 FQGTGA. The CDR3 region is CASSLAEGTEAFF. The CDR3 region has the DNA TGTGCCAGCAGCTTAGCGGAGGGGACTGAAGCTTTCTTT. Supplemented by reference TRBV7-3 and TRBJ1-1, the full variable domain reads GAGVSQTPSNKVTEKGKYVELRCDPISGHTALYWYRQSLGQGPEFLIYFQGTGAADDSGLPNDRFFAVRPEGSVSTLKIQRTERGDSAVYLCASSLAEGTEAFFGQGTRLTVV.

The count of this clone is one. The chain carries TRBV30 and TRBJ2-7; D gene uncertain. The CDR3 is made up of 15 amino acids. CDR1 GTSNPN and CDR2 SVGIG come from the germline V gene (reference sequence). Trimming pared 0 bases from V and 0 bases from J, leaving 12 bases between. This CDR3 is CAWSVGPHPSYEQYF. CDR3 nucleotides: TGTGCCTGGAGTGTAGGCCCTCACCCCTCCTACGAGCAGTACTTC.

This chain uses TRBV30 with TRBJ1-5; D perhaps matches TRBD1 (5 bases). Trimming took 2 bases from V and 7 from J, leaving 18 bases between them. CDR1 is GTSNPN, CDR2 SVGIG, per germline (reference sequence). The CDR3 extends over 15 amino acids. The CDR3 DNA reads as TGTGCCTGGAGTCCTCGGCGCAGGGTGGGACAGCCCCAGCATTTT. Translation gives CAWSPRRRVGQPQHF.